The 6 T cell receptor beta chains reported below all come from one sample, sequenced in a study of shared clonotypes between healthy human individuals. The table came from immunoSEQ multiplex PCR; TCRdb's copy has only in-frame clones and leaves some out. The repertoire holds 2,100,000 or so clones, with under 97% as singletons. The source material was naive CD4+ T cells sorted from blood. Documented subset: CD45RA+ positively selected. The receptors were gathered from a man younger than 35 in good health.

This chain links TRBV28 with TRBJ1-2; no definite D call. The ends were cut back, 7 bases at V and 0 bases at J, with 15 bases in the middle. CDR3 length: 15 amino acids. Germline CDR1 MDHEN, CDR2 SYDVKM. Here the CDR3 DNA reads TGTGCCAGCACCATGAGGAGAGGAACTAACTATGGCTACACCTTC. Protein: CASTMRRGTNYGYTF.

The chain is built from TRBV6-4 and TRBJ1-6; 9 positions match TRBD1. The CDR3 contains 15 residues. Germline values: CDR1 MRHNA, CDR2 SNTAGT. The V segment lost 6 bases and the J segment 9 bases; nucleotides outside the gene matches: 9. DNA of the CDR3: TGTGCCAGCAGCGCCGGACAGGGGACGAGTTCACCCCTCCACTTT. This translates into CASSAGQGTSSPLHF.

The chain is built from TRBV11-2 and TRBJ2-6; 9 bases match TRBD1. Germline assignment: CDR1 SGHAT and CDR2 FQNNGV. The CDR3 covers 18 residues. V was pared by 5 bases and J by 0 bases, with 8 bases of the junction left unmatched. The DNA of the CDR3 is TGTGCCAGCAGCGGACCGGGACAGGGCAGCTCTGGGGCCAACGTCCTGACTTTC. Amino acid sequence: CASSGPGQGSSGANVLTF.

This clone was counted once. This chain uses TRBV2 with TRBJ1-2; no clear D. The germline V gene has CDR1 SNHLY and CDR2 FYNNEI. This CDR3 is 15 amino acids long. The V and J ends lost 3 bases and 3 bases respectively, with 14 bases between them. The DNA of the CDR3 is TGTGCCAGCAGTGACCTCAGAAGCCCCGACTATGGCTACACCTTC. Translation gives CASSDLRSPDYGYTF.

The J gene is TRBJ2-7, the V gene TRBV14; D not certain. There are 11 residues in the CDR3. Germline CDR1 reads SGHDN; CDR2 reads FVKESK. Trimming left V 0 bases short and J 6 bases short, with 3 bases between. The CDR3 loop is CASSQDSEQYF. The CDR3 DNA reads TGTGCCAGCAGCCAAGATTCCGAGCAGTACTTC. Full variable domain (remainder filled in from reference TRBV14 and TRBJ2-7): EAGVTQFPSHSVIEKGQTVTLRCDPISGHDNLYWYRRVMGKEIKFLLHFVKESKQDESGMPNNRFLAERTGGTYSTLKVQPAELEDSGVYFCASSQDSEQYFGPGTRLTVT.

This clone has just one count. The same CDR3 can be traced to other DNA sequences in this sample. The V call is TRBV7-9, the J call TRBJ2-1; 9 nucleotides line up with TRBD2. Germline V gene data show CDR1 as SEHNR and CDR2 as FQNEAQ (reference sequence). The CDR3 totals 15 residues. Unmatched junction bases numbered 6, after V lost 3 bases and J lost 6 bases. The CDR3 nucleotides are TGTGCCAGCAGCTTGGGTCTAGCGGGACTCAATGAGCAGTTCTTC. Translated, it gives CASSLGLAGLNEQFF.